Here is one T cell receptor (beta chain) with its context. No antigen is known for it. These data come from a study of graft-versus-host responses after intestinal transplantation. There are 15 residues in the CDR3. Germline CDR1 is SGHTA and CDR2 is FQGNSA. J was trimmed by 3 bases and V by 1 base; bases with no gene match: 3. TCRdb's copy holds only in-frame clones and misses some; the assay was immunoSEQ multiplex PCR. The sample includes more than 90,000 clones, 90% to 95% of them seen just once. V is TRBV7-2 and J is TRBJ2-3; 8 nucleotides agree with TRBD1. The receptor was derived from a human donor who was the organ donor for an intestinal transplant. The sample consisted of unstimulated CD8+ T cells sorted from spleen or lymph node cells, taken before transplant. The CDR3 protein is CASSLGTGNTDTQYF. In DNA, the CDR3 is TGTGCCAGCAGCTTAGGGACAGGGAATACAGATACGCAGTATTTT. Drawing the rest from reference TRBV7-2 and TRBJ2-3, the complete variable domain is GAGVSQSPSNKVTEKGKDVELRCDPISGHTALYWYRQSLGQGLEFLIYFQGNSAPDKSGLPSDRFSAERTGGSVSTLTIQRTQQEDSAVYLCASSLGTGNTDTQYFGPGTRLTVL.